This T cell receptor (beta chain) was retrieved from a study of identical twins (dated by TCRdb to the mid-2010s). For context, the study as a whole: The study deep-sequenced TCR alpha and beta repertoires from monozygotic twins, unrelated adults of various ages and cord blood to test whether fetal clonotypes persist. To rule out contamination, the twin experiments were replicated at different times with different library preparation protocols.

Every donor in the study was a healthy Caucasian. Three pairs of female monozygotic twins, all aged 18 to 29 years, were included in the twin cohort. Positive isolation kits from Invitrogen were used to isolate the CD4+ and CD8+ T cell populations. Including cysteine and phenylalanine, the CDR3 has 15 amino acids. The only DNA kept is the CDR3, 45 bases in frame from the first base. Compared with germline, V lacks 6 bases and J lacks 5 bases; bases without a gene match: 10. CDR1 and CDR2 are drawn from the germline V gene (reference sequence): LNHNV, YYDKDF. Note on this clonotype: There is no known antigen for this receptor. There are no base qualities to consult, and no much larger clone falls within one base.

Receptors were amplified or captured by 5' RACE. For sequencing, an Illumina HiSeq 2000 was employed. Template switching introduced a universal primer binding site; the final cDNA contained a unique molecular identifier, enabling accurate counting of TCR cDNA molecules. First-strand cDNA for TCR alpha and beta chains was synthesized from specific primers in the conserved constant-segment region. To control for contamination, each cDNA library was double barcoded with a SMART-Mk sample barcode plus Illumina barcodes. TruSeq adapter sequences and Illumina sample barcodes were added in two successive PCR steps. The TCR alpha and beta cDNA libraries were sequenced on the Illumina HiSeq platform using custom primers. As for how the authors treated the data: Raw reads were processed with MiGEC to extract unique molecular identifiers, and MiXCR was used to determine CDR3 positions. For each individual, recombination models were inferred using an EM algorithm with the repgenHMM and IGoR tools. Shared clonotypes were analyzed with the tcR package in R, and sharing was normalized by the product of cloneset sizes. To study raw recombination without the effects of thymic and clonal selection, out-of-frame nonproductive sequences were analyzed. TCRdb applied fastp at Q25 and MiXCR to the public reads, then kept only in-frame beta chains. Rows matching on CDR3 protein sequence are summarized as one entry with the most common DNA and genes. Here the V and J calls rest on TCRdb's processing, not on the authors' analysis. In all, the sample holds about 530,000 distinct CDR3 sequences, and under 25% of those were seen once. The ten biggest clones cover around 0.47% of the sample.

Results the study describes overall, beyond this receptor: The excess sharing between twins in beta out-of-frame sequences was weaker because fewer shared sequences reduced the signal-to-noise ratio. Because the same donors could not be followed over many years, conclusions were based on cross-sectional statistical analysis. Zero-insertion analyses could be partly confounded by invariant T cells such as MAIT and iNKT, although diverse VJ usage argued against such confounding for most clonotypes. In monozygotic twins, recombination models systematically underestimated out-of-frame TCR alpha sharing, but the models matched the sharing seen between unrelated individuals. Compared with coincidental sharing between unrelated individuals, out-of-frame TCR alpha sequences shared between twins showed an excess of sequences with low generation probability. Abundant cord blood beta clonotypes carried fewer insertions; young adult naive repertoires showed a weaker similar trend, while memory repertoires showed none.

Another study also made use of these data, one on yellow fever vaccine responses in identical twins. The second publication reports: The authors reported that the T cell response to vaccination in identical twins appeared partly convergent and partly personalized. The study precisely tracked vaccine-responding T cell clones in identical twins.

This sequence uses TRBV15 and TRBJ2-5, with TRBD1 matching 9 junction bases. The receptor's source is a young woman in good health. The sample comprised CD4+ T cells sorted from blood. The sequenced DNA is TGTGCCACCAGGAAGGACAGGGGCCAGGGGGAGACCCAGTACTTC. It specifies CATRKDRGQGETQYF.